Listed below are T cell receptor beta chains from one sample, sequenced in a study of response to subunit inactivated influenza vaccine. TCRdb processed the RT-PCR reads anew with MiXCR; each CDR3 protein has one entry. Found here are some 800,000 distinct CDR3 sequences, 21% of them singletons; the top ten hold about 9.4%. The sequences come from PBMCs from blood, collected around 5 days after vaccination. All receptors come from a man aged 45-60 years who received an inactivated influenza vaccine. The CDR3 runs from the conserved cysteine through the conserved F or W. D genes are given only for firm matches. Rows give clone size only sometimes, using once, few, many, or a class for an expanded clone.

j_call d_call v_call clone_size cdr3_nt cdr3_aa
TRBJ2-2 . TRBV15 many TGTGCCACCAGCAGAGAGACAGTTTATAAAACCGGGGAGCTGTTTTTT CATSRETVYKTGELFF
TRBJ2-7 TRBD1 TRBV20-1 . TGCAGTGCTAGACCCCCCAGGGGGCGTTACGAGCAGTACTTC CSARPPRGRYEQYF
TRBJ2-5 . TRBV20-1 many TGCAGTGCTAGAGGAAGGGGGGGGAATAAACAAGAGACCCAGTACTTC CSARGRGGNKQETQYF
TRBJ1-1 TRBD1 TRBV28 . TGTGCCAGCAGTTTGGTAGGACAGGGGAACACTGAAGCTTTCTTT CASSLVGQGNTEAFF
TRBJ1-5 . TRBV27 many TGTGCCAGCAGACGGACCGGGGGGAATCAGCCCCAGCATTTT CASRRTGGNQPQHF
TRBJ2-7 TRBD1 TRBV7-2 few TGTGCCAGCAGCTTTCGGACAGGGGAGCACGAGCAGTACTTC CASSFRTGEHEQYF
TRBJ1-1 TRBD1 TRBV20-1 few TGCAGTGCTACGTCCCAGACAGGGGTATCAGCTTTCTTT CSATSQTGVSAFF
TRBJ2-1 TRBD2 TRBV20-1 . TGCAGTGCTAGGGGCGGGACTAGTCTCAATGAGCAGTTCTTC CSARGGTSLNEQFF
TRBJ1-2 . TRBV7-2 . TGTGCCAGCAGCCCTCAAGGAGGAAGAGCTAACTATGGCTACACCTTC CASSPQGGRANYGYTF
TRBJ2-3 . TRBV7-9 . TGTGCCAGCAGTCGATCCGGGGCGGCGCAGTATTTT CASSRSGAAQYF
TRBJ2-1 . TRBV20-1 few TGCAGTGCTAGGGTGATAGTCGGCGATTGGAATGAGCAGTTCTTC CSARVIVGDWNEQFF